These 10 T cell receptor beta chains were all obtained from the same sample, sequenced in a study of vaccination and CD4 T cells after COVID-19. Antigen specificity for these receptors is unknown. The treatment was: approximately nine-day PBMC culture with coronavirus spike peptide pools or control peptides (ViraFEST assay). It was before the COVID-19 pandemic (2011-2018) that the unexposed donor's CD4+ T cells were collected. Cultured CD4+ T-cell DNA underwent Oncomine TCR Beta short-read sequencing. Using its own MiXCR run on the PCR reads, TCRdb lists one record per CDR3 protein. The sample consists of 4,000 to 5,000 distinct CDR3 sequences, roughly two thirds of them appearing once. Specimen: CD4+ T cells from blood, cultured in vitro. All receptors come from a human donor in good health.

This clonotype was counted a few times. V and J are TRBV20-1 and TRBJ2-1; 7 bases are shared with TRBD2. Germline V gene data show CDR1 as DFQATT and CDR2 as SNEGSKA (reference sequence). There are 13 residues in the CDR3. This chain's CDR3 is CASWEGSYNEQFF. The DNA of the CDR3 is TGCGCCTCGTGGGAGGGCTCCTACAATGAGCAGTTCTTC.

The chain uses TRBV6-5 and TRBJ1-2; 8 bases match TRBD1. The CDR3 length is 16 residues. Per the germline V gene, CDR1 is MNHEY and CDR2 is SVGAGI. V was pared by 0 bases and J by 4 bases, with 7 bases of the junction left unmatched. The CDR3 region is CASSYSRTGGGYGYTF. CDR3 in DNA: TGTGCCAGCAGTTACTCGAGAACAGGGGGAGGCTATGGCTACACCTTC.

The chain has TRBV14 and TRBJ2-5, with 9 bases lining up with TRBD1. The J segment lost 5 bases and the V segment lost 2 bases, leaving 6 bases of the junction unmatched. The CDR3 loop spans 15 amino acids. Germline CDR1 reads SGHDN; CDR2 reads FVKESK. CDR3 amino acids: CASSQITGGAETQYF. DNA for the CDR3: TGTGCCAGCAGCCAAATAACAGGGGGCGCGGAGACCCAGTACTTC.

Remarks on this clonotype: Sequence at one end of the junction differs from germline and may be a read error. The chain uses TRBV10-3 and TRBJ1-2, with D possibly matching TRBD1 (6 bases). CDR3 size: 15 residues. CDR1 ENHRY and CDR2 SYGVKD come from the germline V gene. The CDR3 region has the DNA TGTGCCAGCAGTGTGGACAGTTCTATTGGCTATGGCTACACCTTC. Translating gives CASSVDSSIGYGYTF.

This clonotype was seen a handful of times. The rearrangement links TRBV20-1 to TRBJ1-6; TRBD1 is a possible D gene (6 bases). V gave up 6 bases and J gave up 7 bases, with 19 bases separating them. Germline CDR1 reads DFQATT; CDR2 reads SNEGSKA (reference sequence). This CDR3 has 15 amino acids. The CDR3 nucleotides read TGCAGTGCCTCAATTCGGGGGGCCGGCAATTCACCCCTCCACTTT. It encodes CSASIRGAGNSPLHF.

The CDR3 reads CASSNGGTEAFF. The CDR3 bases are TGCGCCAGCAGTAATGGGGGCACTGAAGCTTTCTTT. The rearrangement links TRBV5-1 to TRBJ1-1; TRBD1 might be the D (5 bases). V gave up 5 bases and J gave up 4 bases, with 9 bases separating them. CDR1 and CDR2 from the germline V gene are SGHRS and YFSETQ. The CDR3 is 12 residues long. Using reference TRBV5-1 and TRBJ1-1 for the parts outside the CDR3, the full variable domain is KAGVTQTPRYLIKTRGQQVTLSCSPISGHRSVSWYQQTPGQGLQFLFEYFSETQRNKGNFPGRFSGRQFSNSRSEMNVSTLELGDSALYLCASSNGGTEAFFGQGTRLTVV.

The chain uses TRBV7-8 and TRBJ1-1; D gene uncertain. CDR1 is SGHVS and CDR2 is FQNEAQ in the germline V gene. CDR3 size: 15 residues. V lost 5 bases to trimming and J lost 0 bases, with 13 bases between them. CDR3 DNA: TGTGCCAGCAGCGTATTCACCGGGATGAACACTGAAGCTTTCTTT. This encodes CASSVFTGMNTEAFF.

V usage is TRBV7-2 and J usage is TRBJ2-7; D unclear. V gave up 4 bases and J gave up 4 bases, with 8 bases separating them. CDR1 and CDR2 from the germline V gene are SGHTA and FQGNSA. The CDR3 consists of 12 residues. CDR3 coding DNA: TGTGCCAGCAGCTATGTTCGGTACGAGCAGTACTTC. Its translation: CASSYVRYEQYF.

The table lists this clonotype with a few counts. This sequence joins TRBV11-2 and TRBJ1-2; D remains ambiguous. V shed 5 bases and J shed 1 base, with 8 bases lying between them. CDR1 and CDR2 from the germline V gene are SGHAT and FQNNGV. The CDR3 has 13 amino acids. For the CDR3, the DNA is TGTGCCAGCAGCCCTAGTGATAACTATGGCTACACCTTC. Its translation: CASSPSDNYGYTF.

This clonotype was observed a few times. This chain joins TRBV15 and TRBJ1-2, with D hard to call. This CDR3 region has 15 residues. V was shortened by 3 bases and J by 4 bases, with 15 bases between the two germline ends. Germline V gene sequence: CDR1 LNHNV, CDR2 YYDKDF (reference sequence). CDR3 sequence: CATSSLAGSSYGYTF. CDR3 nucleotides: TGTGCCACCAGCAGTTTGGCCGGATCTTCCTATGGCTACACCTTC.